The rows below give T cell receptor beta chains drawn from one sample of a study of blood T cells in healthy people across ages. Via MiXCR, TCRdb re-called the 5' RACE reads, giving one row per CDR3 protein. The data show about 1.8 million distinct CDR3 sequences, with 40% to 55% seen just once and over 2% held by the top ten. Sequenced sample: blood. These receptors were taken from a woman aged 35 to 49 in good health. CDR3s include the opening cysteine and the closing phenylalanine or tryptophan. The D gene is left open where the match is weak. Only some rows state a clone size, as once, few, many or a class for expanded clones.

NA,TRBJ1-2,TRBD1,TRBV28,CASTRDRGPLWGYTF,TGTGCCAGCACCCGGGACAGGGGCCCCCTGTGGGGCTACACCTTC
NA,TRBJ2-1,TRBD2,TRBV2,CASVGERGSSYNEQFF,TGTGCCAGCGTGGGGGAGCGGGGGAGCTCCTACAATGAGCAGTTCTTC
few,TRBJ2-3,TRBD1,TRBV5-1,CASSLDLDRGSDTQYF,TGCGCCAGCAGCCTCGACCTGGACAGGGGTTCAGATACGCAGTATTTT
once,TRBJ1-2,NA,TRBV7-2,CASRVGGTTNDGYTF,TGTGCCAGCAGGGTTGGTGGGACCACGAACGATGGCTACACCTTC
NA,TRBJ2-5,NA,TRBV28,CASSLPVEVGLFATETQYF,TGTGCCAGCAGTTTACCGGTGGAAGTCGGGCTTTTCGCGACAGAGACCCAGTACTTC
NA,TRBJ2-7,NA,TRBV29-1,CSVGERGYEQYF,TGCAGCGTTGGGGAACGGGGCTACGAGCAGTACTTC
NA,TRBJ1-2,NA,TRBV7-2,CASSVISWGYTF,TGTGCCAGCAGCGTTATTTCGTGGGGCTACACCTTC
once,TRBJ2-1,NA,TRBV28,CAALPGQRGEQFF,TGTGCCGCCCTTCCCGGACAGCGGGGTGAGCAGTTCTTC
NA,TRBJ2-5,TRBD1,TRBV27,CASSWDRGRGTQYF,TGTGCCAGCAGTTGGGACAGGGGGCGGGGGACCCAGTACTTC
NA,TRBJ2-3,NA,TRBV20-1,CSAKGSREDTQYF,TGCAGTGCTAAAGGCAGCAGGGAAGATACGCAGTATTTT
few,TRBJ2-7,NA,TRBV12-3/TRBV12-4,CASSPLSSYKKVSYEQYF,TGTGCCAGCAGTCCCCTGAGCTCCTATAAGAAGGTCTCCTACGAGCAGTACTTC
few,TRBJ2-1,NA,TRBV15,CATSPKTDEQFF,TGTGCCACCAGCCCAAAGACGGATGAGCAGTTCTTC
few,TRBJ2-1,TRBD2,TRBV4-1,CASSHGSSGGIGNEQFF,TGCGCCAGCAGCCATGGTTCTAGCGGGGGTATTGGCAATGAGCAGTTCTTC
NA,TRBJ2-2,TRBD2,TRBV5-5,CASSLVAGTGELFF,TGTGCCAGCAGCTTGGTAGCGGGTACCGGGGAGCTGTTTTTT
few,TRBJ2-1,NA,TRBV7-9,CASSPRGRGEYNEQFF,TGTGCCAGCAGCCCCCGGGGCAGGGGGGAATACAATGAGCAGTTCTTC
NA,TRBJ2-3,NA,TRBV7-3,CASSLKGGGSTDTQYF,TGTGCCAGCAGCTTAAAGGGGGGGGGTAGCACAGATACGCAGTATTTT
few,TRBJ1-2,NA,TRBV11-2,CASSLNRLNYGYTF,TGTGCCAGCAGCTTAAACAGACTTAACTATGGCTACACCTTC
NA,TRBJ1-1,NA,TRBV4-3,CASSQGLEDTKAFF,TGCGCCAGCAGCCAAGGTTTGGAGGACACCAAAGCTTTCTTT
NA,TRBJ2-3,NA,TRBV4-3,CASSQDRQADTQYF,TGCGCCAGCAGCCAAGACCGACAGGCGGATACGCAGTATTTT
NA,TRBJ1-2,NA,TRBV20-1,CSARWRPGYTF,TGCAGTGCTAGGTGGAGGCCTGGCTACACCTTC
NA,TRBJ2-1,NA,TRBV3-1,CASSLALTSSTEQFF,TGTGCCAGCAGCCTAGCTCTAACTAGCTCTACTGAGCAGTTCTTC
NA,TRBJ2-5,NA,TRBV20-1,CSADPRDNEQYF,TGCAGTGCTGACCCGAGGGACAATGAGCAGTACTTC
few,TRBJ2-7,NA,TRBV28,CASSRSWDEQYF,TGTGCCAGCAGCCGGAGTTGGGACGAGCAGTACTTC
NA,TRBJ1-4,TRBD1,TRBV7-2,CASSSQLTGRGEKLFF,TGTGCCAGCAGCTCACAATTGACAGGGAGGGGTGAAAAACTGTTTTTT